Below, 30 T cell receptor beta chains from the same sample are listed, as sequenced in a study of cytomegalovirus exposure and HLA in healthy donors. Only in-frame clones appear in the TCRdb table, and some are missing; sequencing was by immunoSEQ multiplex PCR. Seen here are fewer than 90,000 clones, roughly 84% observed once, and the top ten hold over 10%. Sequencing input: PBMCs. These receptors all stem from a woman younger than 35 in good health and CMV-seropositive.

The J gene is TRBJ2-2, the V gene TRBV28; weak D call: TRBD2 (7 bases). CDR1 is MDHEN, CDR2 SYDVKM, per germline. The CDR3 covers 17 residues. Deletions cut 7 bases from V and 7 bases from J, with 25 bases between. CDR3 protein: CASTTVWGGGGGGELFF. CDR3 nucleotide sequence: TGTGCCAGCACCACCGTCTGGGGGGGCGGTGGTGGCGGGGAGCTGTTTTTT. Looking up the rest from reference TRBV28 and TRBJ2-2 gives the full variable domain: DVKVTQSSRYLVKRTGEKVFLECVQDMDHENMFWYRQDPGLGLRLIYFSYDVKMKEKGDIPEGYSVSREKKERFSLILESASTNQTSMYLCASTTVWGGGGGGELFFGEGSRLTVL.

The chain has TRBV23-1 and TRBJ2-5; D may be TRBD1 (6 bases). TRBV23-1 is known as an ORF, though its function is uncertain. Trimming removed 5 bases from V and 2 bases from J, with 18 bases in between. The CDR3 is made up of 16 amino acids. The CDR3 DNA follows: TGCGCCAGCAGTGACCCATCAGGGGACGAACAAGAGACCCAGTACTTC. Translation gives CASSDPSGDEQETQYF.

This clone was seen a few times. This rearrangement joins TRBV7-3 to TRBJ2-7, with D maybe TRBD2 (6 bases). Germline values: CDR1 SGHTA, CDR2 FQGTGA. Between the trimmed V and J ends, which lost 5 bases and 1 base, there was a span of 12 bases. The CDR3 has 14 residues. The CDR3 region has the DNA TGTGCCAGCAGCGGTAGCGGTGGGTCCTACGAGCAGTACTTC. Protein: CASSGSGGSYEQYF.

The chain carries TRBV9 and TRBJ2-7, with D possibly matching TRBD2 (5 bases). The germline V and J ends were trimmed by 4 bases and 8 bases, with 16 bases remaining between them. Per germline, CDR1 SGDLS and CDR2 YYNGEE. The CDR3 is 13 amino acids. CDR3 sequence reads: CASSPRTGMKQYF. DNA for the CDR3: TGTGCCAGCAGCCCTCGGACGGGGATGAAGCAGTACTTC.

The rearrangement links TRBV4-1 to TRBJ1-2; D might be TRBD1 (5 bases). Germline CDR1 MGHRA, CDR2 YSYEKL. Trimming left V 3 bases short and J 6 bases short, with 8 bases between. This CDR3 spans 12 amino acids. The CDR3 nucleotides read TGCGCCAGCAGCCAGGGAGGGGATGGCTACACCTTC. It translates to CASSQGGDGYTF.

V gene TRBV21-1 combines with J gene TRBJ2-1; the table names TRBD1, a call not compared with the DNA. TRBV21-1 is tagged as a pseudogene. This CDR3 contains 16 residues. The CDR3 is CASSKVEGVIYNEQFF. CDR3 sequence (DNA): TGTGCCAGCAGCAAAGTAGAGGGGGTGATCTACAATGAGCAGTTCTTC.

This chain joins TRBV2 and TRBJ2-7; 7 bases match TRBD1. The CDR3 spans 12 residues. Germline V gene sequence: CDR1 SNHLY, CDR2 FYNNEI. With 8 bases clipped from V and 5 bases from J, the junction kept 6 bases outside the gene matches. In DNA form, the CDR3 reads TGTGCCAGCTTAAAGACAGGGAACGAGCAGTACTTC. Amino acid sequence: CASLKTGNEQYF.

The V and J genes are TRBV10-3 and TRBJ2-2, with 9 bases aligning to TRBD2. The germline V gene has CDR1 ENHRY and CDR2 SYGVKD. The trim removed 11 bases at V and 0 bases at J, leaving 10 bases unmatched. This CDR3 comprises 16 residues. CDR3 coding DNA: TGTGCCGCTCGGGGAGCGGGGGGCTCGAACACCGGGGAGCTGTTTTTT. This translates into CAARGAGGSNTGELFF.

The DNA of the CDR3 is TGTGCCAGCAGCTTAACCGGAGTAGGGGGCACTGAAGCTTTCTTT. This encodes CASSLTGVGGTEAFF. This chain links TRBV7-3 with TRBJ1-1, with D possibly TRBD1 on 6 matching bases. Germline CDR1 and CDR2: SGHTA and FQGTGA. V was clipped by 0 bases and J by 4 bases, with 12 bases between them. The CDR3 consists of 15 residues.

The V and J genes are TRBV28 and TRBJ2-1; a possible D gene is TRBD2 (6 bases). Trimming took off 6 bases at V and 1 base at J, with 10 bases between the two ends. The CDR3 has 14 amino acids. From germline, CDR1 is MDHEN and CDR2 SYDVKM. In nucleotides, the CDR3 is TGTGCCAGCAGGGGGGAGGCGTCCTACAATGAGCAGTTCTTC. Encoded protein: CASRGEASYNEQFF.

The chain combines TRBV4-1 with TRBJ1-4; 8 nucleotides match TRBD1. Per the germline V gene, CDR1 is MGHRA and CDR2 is YSYEKL. V lost 4 bases and J lost 7; bases outside the gene matches: 11. This CDR3 is 16 amino acids long. CDR3 in amino acids: CASSRKPGQDGEKLFF. Here the CDR3 DNA reads TGCGCCAGCAGCCGGAAACCGGGACAGGACGGTGAAAAACTGTTTTTT.

This clone was recorded once. This chain connects TRBV7-9 to TRBJ2-1; 10 positions match TRBD2. V was pared by 4 bases and J by 13 bases, with 7 bases of the junction left unmatched. The germline gives CDR1 SEHNR, CDR2 FQNEAQ (reference sequence). CDR3 length equals 13 residues. The CDR3 DNA sequence: TGTGCCAGCAGCTCCCCTAGCGGGGGTCTTCAGTTCTTC. It yields the protein CASSSPSGGLQFF.

This rearrangement joins TRBV18 to TRBJ1-5, with a possible D match to TRBD1 (5 bases). The CDR3 runs to 13 residues. CDR1 and CDR2 from the germline V gene are KGHSH and LQKENI. V was trimmed by 3 bases and J by 9 bases, leaving 12 bases between them. For the CDR3, the DNA is TGTGCCAGCTCACCTGGGGCGGGGGGGCCCCAGCATTTT. It codes for CASSPGAGGPQHF. The variable domain in full, with the rest retrieved from reference TRBV18 and TRBJ1-5, is NAGVMQNPRHLVRRRGQEARLRCSPMKGHSHVYWYRQLPEEGLKFMVYLQKENIIDESGMPKERFSAEFPKEGPSILRIQQVVRGDSAAYFCASSPGAGGPQHFGDGTRLSIL.

This chain joins TRBV9 and TRBJ2-1; 12 bases are shared with TRBD2. Trimming took 0 bases from V and 8 from J; bases not matched to a gene: 6. This CDR3 contains 16 residues. Germline V gene data show CDR1 as SGDLS and CDR2 as YYNGEE. CDR3 sequence (DNA): TGTGCCAGCAGCGTAGCCCCTAGCGGGGGGGCACATGAGCAGTTCTTC. Translated, it gives CASSVAPSGGAHEQFF. The whole variable domain, filled in from reference TRBV9 and TRBJ2-1, reads DSGVTQTPKHLITATGQRVTLRCSPRSGDLSVYWYQQSLDQGLQFLIQYYNGEERAKGNILERFSAQQFPDLHSELNLSSLELGDSALYFCASSVAPSGGAHEQFFGPGTRLTVL.

The CDR3: CAWRPGGQGEKLFF. The DNA of the CDR3 is TGTGCCTGGAGACCAGGGGGACAGGGAGAAAAACTGTTTTTT. This sequence joins TRBV30 and TRBJ1-4; 9 positions match TRBD1. This CDR3 contains 14 residues. V lost 3 bases to trimming and J lost 8 bases; unmatched junction nucleotides: 7. Germline assignment: CDR1 GTSNPN and CDR2 SVGIG (reference sequence). Full variable domain (rest looked up from reference TRBV30 and TRBJ1-4): SQTIHQWPATLVQPVGSPLSLECTVEGTSNPNLYWYRQAAGRGLQLLFYSVGIGQISSEVPQNLSASRPQDRQFILSSKKLLLSDSGFYLCAWRPGGQGEKLFFGSGTQLSVL.

The CDR3 here is CASSEGQFGEKLFF. The CDR3 region has the DNA TGTGCCAGCAGTGAGGGACAGTTCGGTGAAAAACTGTTTTTT. The rearrangement uses TRBV2 and TRBJ1-4, with 7 positions matching TRBD1. The germline V gene has CDR1 SNHLY and CDR2 FYNNEI. The J segment lost 7 bases and the V segment lost 3 bases, leaving 5 bases of the junction unmatched. CDR3 size: 14 residues. Based on the CDR3 plus reference TRBV2 and TRBJ1-4, the full variable domain is EPEVTQTPSHQVTQMGQEVILRCVPISNHLYFYWYRQILGQKVEFLVSFYNNEISEKSEIFDDQFSVERPDGSNFTLKIRSTKLEDSAMYFCASSEGQFGEKLFFGSGTQLSVL.

The V and J genes are TRBV11-2 and TRBJ2-5; D gene uncertain. Trimming removed 1 base from V and 5 bases from J, with 11 bases in between. In germline, CDR1 is SGHAT, CDR2 FQNNGV. The CDR3 totals 14 residues. The DNA of the CDR3 is TGTGCCAGCAGCTTAGGTAGACACAGCGAGACCCAGTACTTC. As protein: CASSLGRHSETQYF.

This clone was seen a few times. V usage is TRBV30 and J usage is TRBJ1-2, with D unclear. Trimming took 0 bases from V and 4 from J, leaving 6 bases between them. Germline V lookup: CDR1 GTSNPN, CDR2 SVGIG (reference sequence). The CDR3 contains 12 residues. CDR3 residues: CAWSVNTYGYTF. Here the CDR3 DNA reads TGTGCCTGGAGTGTAAACACCTATGGCTACACCTTC.

CDR3 nucleotide sequence: TGCGCCAGCAGCCAAGGGATACAGGGGGATTACGAGCAGTACTTC. Translated, it gives CASSQGIQGDYEQYF. The chain couples TRBV4-1 to TRBJ2-7; 8 bases line up with TRBD1. The CDR3 consists of 15 residues. V gave up 1 base and J gave up 4 bases; unmatched junction bases: 6. The germline V gene has CDR1 MGHRA and CDR2 YSYEKL.

The V call is TRBV30, the J call TRBJ2-5, with TRBD1 matching over 10 bases. CDR3 length equals 12 residues. V shed 5 bases, J shed 5 bases, and the junction held 2 bases outside the gene matches. Germline-derived CDR1 and CDR2 are GTSNPN and SVGIG (reference sequence). In DNA form, the CDR3 reads TGTGCCTGGGGGACAGGGGAGGAGACCCAGTACTTC. It yields the protein CAWGTGEETQYF.

This clone was seen more than once but under ten times. This rearrangement joins TRBV28 to TRBJ1-5, with 8 bases aligning to TRBD1. Germline V lookup: CDR1 MDHEN, CDR2 SYDVKM. This CDR3 is 15 amino acids long. V lost 6 bases and J lost 4; bases outside the gene matches: 8. CDR3 amino acids: CASRPSGQGNQPQHF. The CDR3 coding sequence is TGTGCCAGCAGACCATCAGGACAGGGTAATCAGCCCCAGCATTTT.

The rearrangement joins TRBV13 to TRBJ2-7, with TRBD2 matching over 7 bases. V trimming: 8 bases; J trimming: 6 bases; junction bases outside the gene matches: 13. The CDR3 loop spans 14 amino acids. In germline, CDR1 is PRHDT, CDR2 FYEKMQ (reference sequence). In DNA form, the CDR3 reads TGTGCCAGCGGTTTCTCGGGGTGGGGGGGCGAGCAGTACTTC. This codes for CASGFSGWGGEQYF.

This clone has a single count. The J gene is TRBJ2-3, the V gene TRBV19; D might be TRBD2 (6 bases). The CDR3 extends over 14 amino acids. Per germline, CDR1 LNHDA and CDR2 SQIVND (reference sequence). Between the trimmed V and J ends, which lost 6 bases and 0 bases, there was a span of 10 bases. The CDR3 coding sequence is TGTGCCAGTAGGTCCGGGACTAGCACAGATACGCAGTATTTT. Amino acids: CASRSGTSTDTQYF.

The chain uses TRBV15 and TRBJ1-2; TRBD1 aligns across 9 bases. The J segment lost 8 bases and the V segment lost 5 bases, leaving 6 bases of the junction unmatched. CDR1 LNHNV and CDR2 YYDKDF come from the germline V gene (reference sequence). The CDR3 is made up of 13 amino acids. CDR3 nucleotide sequence: TGTGCCACCAGCTCCCGACAGGGGGTAGGCTACACCTTC. The encoded protein is CATSSRQGVGYTF. The full variable domain, its missing parts supplied by reference TRBV15 and TRBJ1-2, is DAMVIQNPRYQVTQFGKPVTLSCSQTLNHNVMYWYQQKSSQAPKLLFHYYDKDFNNEADTPDNFQSRRPNTSFCFLDIRSPGLGDTAMYLCATSSRQGVGYTFGSGTRLTVV.

This clone was recorded only once. This chain links TRBV7-2 with TRBJ2-7, with 7 nucleotides matching TRBD1. Germline CDR1 reads SGHTA; CDR2 reads FQGNSA. This CDR3 contains 16 residues. V shed 5 bases, J shed 4 bases, and the junction held 14 bases outside the gene matches. The CDR3 protein is CASSHPGTAAPYEQYF. CDR3 coding DNA: TGTGCCAGCAGCCATCCCGGGACAGCGGCCCCTTACGAGCAGTACTTC.

J is TRBJ2-3 and V is TRBV28, with TRBD1 as a possible D gene (6 bases). The CDR3 covers 16 residues. CDR1 MDHEN and CDR2 SYDVKM come from the germline V gene. Deletions cut 2 bases from V and 2 bases from J, with 14 bases between. CDR3 bases: TGTGCCAGCAGTTTAAGTATTGGGACAATCACAGATACGCAGTATTTT. Protein: CASSLSIGTITDTQYF.

The gene calls are TRBV11-2 and TRBJ2-7; 8 bases match TRBD2. V gave up 5 bases and J gave up 4 bases; unmatched junction bases: 10. Germline-derived CDR1 and CDR2 are SGHAT and FQNNGV. This CDR3 has 15 residues. The CDR3: CASSPGGTSSYEQYF. Written as DNA, the CDR3 is TGTGCCAGCAGCCCCGGGGGGACTAGTAGTTACGAGCAGTACTTC. Variable domain in full (rest from reference TRBV11-2 and TRBJ2-7): EAGVAQSPRYKIIEKRQSVAFWCNPISGHATLYWYQQILGQGPKLLIQFQNNGVVDDSQLPKDRFSAERLKGVDSTLKIQPAKLEDSAVYLCASSPGGTSSYEQYFGPGTRLTVT.

With respect to this clone: Other DNA sequences from this sample encode an identical CDR3 as well. The rearrangement uses TRBV15 and TRBJ1-5, with 9 bases identical to TRBD1. Looked up from germline, CDR1 is LNHNV and CDR2 is YYDKDF (reference sequence). This CDR3 has 14 residues. V shed 3 bases, J shed 4 bases, and the junction held 1 base outside the gene matches. The CDR3 DNA reads as TGTGCCACCAGCAGGGGACAGGGAAATCAGCCCCAGCATTTT. Translated, it gives CATSRGQGNQPQHF.

J is TRBJ1-4 and V is TRBV27, with a tentative D call TRBD1 (6 bases). The germline gives CDR1 MNHEY, CDR2 SMNVEV (reference sequence). V shed 1 base and J shed 7 bases, with 10 bases lying between them. This CDR3 is 14 amino acids long. This CDR3 is CASSLYREGEKLFF. The CDR3 region has the DNA TGTGCCAGCAGTTTATACAGGGAGGGTGAAAAACTGTTTTTT.

The CDR3 reads CATSRGGLGNTEAFF. For the CDR3, the DNA is TGTGCCACCAGCAGAGGTGGACTGGGAAACACTGAAGCTTTCTTT. The chain employs TRBV15 and TRBJ1-1; the D is unclear. Between the trimmed V and J ends, which lost 1 base and 2 bases, there was a span of 11 bases. This CDR3 spans 15 amino acids. Germline CDR1 LNHNV, CDR2 YYDKDF (reference sequence).